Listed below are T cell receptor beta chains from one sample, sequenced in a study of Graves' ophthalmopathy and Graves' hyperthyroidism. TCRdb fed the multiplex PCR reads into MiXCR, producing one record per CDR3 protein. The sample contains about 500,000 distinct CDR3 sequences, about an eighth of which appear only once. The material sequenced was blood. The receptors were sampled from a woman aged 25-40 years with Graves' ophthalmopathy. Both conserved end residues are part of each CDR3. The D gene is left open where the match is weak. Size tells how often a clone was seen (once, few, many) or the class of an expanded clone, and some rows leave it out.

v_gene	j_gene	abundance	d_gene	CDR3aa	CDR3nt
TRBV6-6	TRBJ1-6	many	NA	CASSYSTSPLHF	TGTGCCAGCAGTTACTCGACTTCACCCCTCCACTTT
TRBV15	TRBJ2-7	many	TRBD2	CATRAAGLAGARGLEQYF	TGTGCCACCAGAGCGGCGGGACTAGCGGGGGCCCGGGGGTTGGAGCAGTACTTC
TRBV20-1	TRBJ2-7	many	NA	CSARDRRGPGNEQYF	TGCAGTGCTAGAGATAGGCGCGGGCCCGGTAACGAGCAGTACTTC
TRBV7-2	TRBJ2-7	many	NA	CASSLSIEQYF	TGTGCCAGCAGCTTATCGATCGAGCAGTACTTC
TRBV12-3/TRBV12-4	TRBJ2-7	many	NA	CASSNRVSYEQYF	TGTGCCAGCAGTAACAGGGTCTCCTACGAGCAGTACTTC
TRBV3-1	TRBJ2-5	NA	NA	CASSQGDLLQETQYF	TGTGCCAGCAGCCAAGGGGACTTACTTCAGGAGACCCAGTACTTC
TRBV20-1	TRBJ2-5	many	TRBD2	CSATSGETQYF	TGCAGTGCTACTAGCGGGGAGACCCAGTACTTC
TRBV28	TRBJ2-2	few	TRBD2	CASSSLAASNTGELFF	TGTGCCAGCAGTTCTCTAGCGGCCTCGAACACCGGGGAGCTGTTTTTT
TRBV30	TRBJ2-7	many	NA	CAWSERSEKQYYEQYF	TGTGCCTGGAGTGAAAGATCCGAAAAGCAGTACTACGAGCAGTACTTC
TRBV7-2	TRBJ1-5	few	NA	CASSLARESNQPQHF	TGTGCCAGCAGCTTAGCCCGGGAGAGCAATCAGCCCCAGCATTTT
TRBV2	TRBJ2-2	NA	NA	CASSDGQGGAGDLFF	TGTGCCAGCAGTGATGGACAGGGAGGGGCCGGGGATCTGTTTTTT
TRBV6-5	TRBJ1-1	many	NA	CASSYSSIFPGF	TGTGCCAGCAGTTACTCCAGCATCTTTCCGGGCTTT
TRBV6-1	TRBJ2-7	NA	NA	CASKPGLSFYEQYF	TGTGCCAGCAAACCGGGACTTTCCTTCTACGAGCAGTACTTC
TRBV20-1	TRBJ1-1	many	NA	CSARAGGGGTEAFF	TGCAGTGCTAGAGCTGGCGGGGGCGGGACTGAAGCTTTCTTT
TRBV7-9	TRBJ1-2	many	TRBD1	CASSLATGGASDGYTF	TGTGCCAGCAGCTTAGCTACAGGGGGCGCGTCGGATGGCTACACCTTC
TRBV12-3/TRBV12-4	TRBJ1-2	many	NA	CASSRPGFNYGYTF	TGTGCCAGCAGTCGCCCGGGATTTAACTATGGCTACACCTTC
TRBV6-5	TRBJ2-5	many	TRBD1	CASRAPQGARETQYF	TGTGCCAGCAGAGCCCCACAGGGGGCTAGGGAGACCCAGTACTTC